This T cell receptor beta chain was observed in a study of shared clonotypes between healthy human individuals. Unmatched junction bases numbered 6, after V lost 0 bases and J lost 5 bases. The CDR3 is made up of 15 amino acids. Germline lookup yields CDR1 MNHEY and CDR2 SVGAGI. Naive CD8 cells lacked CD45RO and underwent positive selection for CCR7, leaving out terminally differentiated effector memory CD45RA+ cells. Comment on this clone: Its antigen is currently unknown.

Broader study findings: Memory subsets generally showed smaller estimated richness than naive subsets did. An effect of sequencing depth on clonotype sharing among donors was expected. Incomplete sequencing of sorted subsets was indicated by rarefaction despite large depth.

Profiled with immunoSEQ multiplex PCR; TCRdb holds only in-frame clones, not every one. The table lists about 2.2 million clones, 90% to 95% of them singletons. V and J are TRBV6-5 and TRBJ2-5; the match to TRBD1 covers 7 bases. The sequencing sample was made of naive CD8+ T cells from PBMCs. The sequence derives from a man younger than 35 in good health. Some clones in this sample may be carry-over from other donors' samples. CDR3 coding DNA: TGTGCCAGCAGTTACTCGCTAGGCAGGGGGGAGACCCAGTACTTC. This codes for CASSYSLGRGETQYF.